The 24 T cell receptor beta chains reported below all come from one sample, sequenced in a study of blood T cell repertoires in COVID-19. Here immunoSEQ multiplex PCR was the method, and the copy in TCRdb shows in-frame clones only, minus some. This sample has around 340,000 clones; approximately 82% occur once, and the top ten carry approximately 3.1%. Sample: peripheral blood. All receptors derive from a man aged 30 to 39 with active or convalescent COVID-19.

CDR3 nucleotides: TGTGCCAGCAGCTTTTCGAGCGGGAGGGCCCATGAGCAGTTCTTC. Translating it yields CASSFSSGRAHEQFF. V gene TRBV11-3 combines with J gene TRBJ2-1; the match to TRBD2 covers 10 bases. This CDR3 is built from 15 residues. Trimming took 3 bases from V and 8 from J; bases not matched to a gene: 7. The germline V gene encodes CDR1 SGHNT and CDR2 YENEEA.

The chain links TRBV5-1 to TRBJ2-1; 9 bases are shared with TRBD1. The ends lost 0 bases at V and 7 bases at J; junction bases unmatched: 5. There are 15 residues in the CDR3. Germline V gene data show CDR1 as SGHRS and CDR2 as YFSETQ. Written as DNA, the CDR3 is TGCGCCAGCAGCTTGGCCGACAGGGGGGAAAATGAGCAGTTCTTC. Its translation is CASSLADRGENEQFF.

This clone was recorded a few times. The genes are TRBV6-6 and TRBJ2-7, with D possibly being TRBD1 (6 bases). The V end lost 2 bases, the J end lost 4 bases, and 18 bases lay between the germline ends. This CDR3 has 16 residues. The V gene's germline CDR1 is MNHNY and CDR2 SVGAGI (reference sequence). The CDR3 reads CASSYATGEIGYEQYF. The CDR3 nucleotides read TGTGCCAGCAGTTACGCGACAGGCGAAATCGGGTACGAGCAGTACTTC.

The chain joins TRBV7-2 to TRBJ2-7; 8 nucleotides line up with TRBD2. The CDR3 is made up of 15 amino acids. V was pared by 5 bases and J by 0 bases, with 6 bases of the junction left unmatched. From germline, CDR1 is SGHTA and CDR2 FQGNSA. DNA for the CDR3: TGTGCCAGCAGCCCCCTGACTAGCGCCTCCTACGAGCAGTACTTC. It yields the protein CASSPLTSASYEQYF.

This clone was counted once. The rearrangement joins TRBV10-3 to TRBJ1-5, with D possibly matching TRBD1 (5 bases). Germline V lookup: CDR1 ENHRY, CDR2 SYGVKD. The CDR3 has 14 amino acids. V lost 6 bases to trimming and J lost 2 bases, with 11 bases between them. This CDR3 reads CAISAGGGNQPQHF. In nucleotides, the CDR3 is TGTGCCATCAGCGCCGGGGGGGGCAATCAGCCCCAGCATTTT.

J is TRBJ1-2 and V is TRBV3-1 (or the pseudogene TRBV3-2); D might be TRBD1 (5 bases). Trimming took off 1 base at V and 7 bases at J, with 13 bases between the two ends. CDR3 length: 14 residues. Germline V gene sequence: CDR1 LGHDT, CDR2 YNNKEL (reference sequence). CDR3 protein: CASSQGYRLSGYTF. The CDR3 DNA reads as TGTGCCAGCAGCCAAGGGTACAGGCTTAGTGGCTACACCTTC.

The chain recombines TRBV6-5 with TRBJ1-4; 8 bases line up with TRBD1. CDR1 and CDR2 from the germline V gene are MNHEY and SVGAGI. CDR3 length: 14 residues. The V segment lost 2 bases and the J segment 8 bases; nucleotides outside the gene matches: 4. The CDR3 nucleotides read TGTGCCAGCAGTTACAGCGGGACAGGCGAAAAACTGTTTTTT. Its translation: CASSYSGTGEKLFF.

As concerns this clone: Other DNA sequences in the sample encode the same CDR3. The chain uses TRBV4-2 and TRBJ1-3, with 7 bases identical to TRBD1. The CDR3 contains 16 residues. CDR1 and CDR2 from the germline V gene are LGHNA and YNFKEQ. Trimming at V came to 0 bases and at J to 0 bases, leaving 2 bases not matched to a gene. CDR3 DNA sequence: TGTGCCAGCAGCCAAGAGACAGGGAGCTCTGGAAACACCATATATTTT. This translates into CASSQETGSSGNTIYF.

The chain has TRBV30 and TRBJ1-2; 9 bases agree with TRBD1. Germline lookup yields CDR1 GTSNPN and CDR2 SVGIG (reference sequence). The junction had 11 bases not matched to a gene; V was cut back by 2 bases and J by 4 bases. This CDR3 contains 16 residues. DNA of the CDR3: TGTGCCTGGAGTTCCGACCCGGGACAGGGACTCTATGGCTACACCTTC. Its translation: CAWSSDPGQGLYGYTF.

The chain uses TRBV7-8 and TRBJ2-7; 16 bases fit TRBD2. The J segment lost 5 bases and the V segment lost 0 bases, leaving 1 base of the junction unmatched. The CDR3 loop spans 16 amino acids. The germline V gene has CDR1 SGHVS and CDR2 FQNEAQ. The CDR3 coding sequence is TGTGCCAGCAGCTTAGCGGGACTAGCGGGAGGGAACGAGCAGTACTTC. Translated, it gives CASSLAGLAGGNEQYF.

This chain connects TRBV19 to TRBJ1-5, with D perhaps matching TRBD1 (6 bases). V was pared by 5 bases and J by 0 bases, with 8 bases between. The CDR3 spans 14 residues. Germline loops: CDR1 LNHDA, CDR2 SQIVND (reference sequence). The CDR3 DNA reads TGTGCCAGTAGTCACAGGGATAGCAATCAGCCCCAGCATTTT. Translation: CASSHRDSNQPQHF.

This rearrangement joins TRBV9 to TRBJ2-2, with TRBD2 as a possible D gene (6 bases). Germline V gives CDR1 SGDLS, CDR2 YYNGEE. The CDR3 has 16 amino acids. V lost 0 bases to trimming and J lost 3 bases, with 12 bases between them. The CDR3 DNA reads as TGTGCCAGCAGCGTAGATTCGGGACTCCACACCGGGGAGCTGTTTTTT. As protein: CASSVDSGLHTGELFF. Together with reference TRBV9 and TRBJ2-2, the CDR3 gives the full variable domain: DSGVTQTPKHLITATGQRVTLRCSPRSGDLSVYWYQQSLDQGLQFLIQYYNGEERAKGNILERFSAQQFPDLHSELNLSSLELGDSALYFCASSVDSGLHTGELFFGEGSRLTVL.

Only one count was recorded for this clone. The rearrangement uses TRBV6-2 or TRBV6-3 and TRBJ2-7, with TRBD1 matching 8 bases. The germline CDR1 and CDR2 sequences are MNHEY and SVGEGT. The V gene end was trimmed by 4 bases and the J gene end by 4 bases; junction bases not matched to a gene: 9. This CDR3 is 15 amino acids long. CDR3 coding DNA: TGTGCCAGCAGTTCTGGACAGGGCCTTAGATACGAGCAGTACTTC. It specifies CASSSGQGLRYEQYF.

V gene TRBV19 combines with J gene TRBJ2-7; D is perhaps TRBD2 (5 bases). From germline, CDR1 is LNHDA and CDR2 SQIVND (reference sequence). This CDR3 comprises 12 residues. Trimming took off 5 bases at V and 6 bases at J, with 11 bases between the two ends. The DNA of the CDR3 is TGTGCCAGTAGTGCCTGGGAGTCCGAGCAGTACTTC. This sequence encodes CASSAWESEQYF.

The chain carries TRBV7-2 and TRBJ2-7; 13 bases agree with TRBD2. The J segment lost 7 bases and the V segment lost 5 bases, leaving 14 bases of the junction unmatched. Germline V gene sequence: CDR1 SGHTA, CDR2 FQGNSA. The CDR3 spans 17 residues. The chain's CDR3 is CASSLPATSGGAGEQYF. The CDR3 DNA is TGTGCCAGCAGCCTCCCCGCTACTAGCGGGGGGGCAGGGGAGCAGTACTTC.

The V call is TRBV11-2, the J call TRBJ2-1; 9 bases are shared with TRBD2. The V gene end was trimmed by 6 bases and the J gene end by 0 bases; junction bases not matched to a gene: 21. Germline loops: CDR1 SGHAT, CDR2 FQNNGV. This CDR3 contains 21 residues. The CDR3 DNA sequence: TGTGCCAGCAGTTTCCCCCAAGGGACTAGCCGTTCCCCCAGCTCCTACAATGAGCAGTTCTTC. This encodes CASSFPQGTSRSPSSYNEQFF.

The chain employs TRBV5-1 and TRBJ2-2; TRBD1 matches at 8 bases. The V gene end was trimmed by 5 bases and the J gene end by 5 bases; junction bases not matched to a gene: 8. This CDR3 is 15 amino acids long. The V gene's germline CDR1 is SGHRS and CDR2 YFSETQ. The DNA of the CDR3 is TGCGCCAGCAGACTCACAGGGGGAAAGACCGGGGAGCTGTTTTTT. Its protein is CASRLTGGKTGELFF.

The genes are TRBV5-6 and TRBJ2-1; 11 nucleotides line up with TRBD2. CDR3 length equals 14 residues. The ends lost 3 bases at V and 5 bases at J; junction bases unmatched: 1. Germline assignment: CDR1 SGHDT and CDR2 YYEEEE. In nucleotides, the CDR3 is TGTGCCAGCAGCTCGACTAGCGGGAACAATGAGCAGTTCTTC. Its protein product is CASSSTSGNNEQFF.

Points on this clone: The sample carries other DNA sequences with the same CDR3. The chain couples TRBV9 to TRBJ1-1; D is ambiguous. V shed 0 bases and J shed 1 base, with 4 bases lying between them. The CDR3 spans 13 residues. Germline-derived CDR1 and CDR2 are SGDLS and YYNGEE. CDR3 DNA: TGTGCCAGCAGCGTAGGCAGGAACACTGAAGCTTTCTTT. Its protein product is CASSVGRNTEAFF.

The chain combines TRBV11-2 with TRBJ1-4, with TRBD1 identical over 8 bases. The CDR3 length is 14 residues. Germline CDR1 SGHAT, CDR2 FQNNGV. V shed 3 bases, J shed 5 bases, and the junction held 2 bases outside the gene matches. For the CDR3, the DNA is TGTGCCAGCAGCTTCTACAGGGGGAATGAAAAACTGTTTTTT. Protein: CASSFYRGNEKLFF.

The chain links TRBV19 to TRBJ2-7; possibly TRBD1 for D (5 bases). The length of the CDR3 is 15 residues. CDR1 is LNHDA and CDR2 is SQIVND in the germline V gene (reference sequence). V dropped 5 bases and J dropped 2 bases, with 16 bases sitting between them. The CDR3 loop reads CASSPPDTRAYEQYF. In nucleotides, the CDR3 is TGTGCCAGTAGTCCGCCGGACACGCGAGCCTACGAGCAGTACTTC.

The chain links TRBV7-2 to TRBJ1-1; D not resolved. The CDR3 is 13 residues long. Trimming pared 5 bases from V and 7 bases from J, leaving 14 bases between. Germline V gene lookup returns CDR1 SGHTA and CDR2 FQGNSA. This CDR3 is CASSLDLYLEAFF. The CDR3 nucleotides read TGTGCCAGCAGCCTAGACCTCTACCTTGAAGCTTTCTTT.

The chain has TRBV7-9 and TRBJ2-1, with 8 positions matching TRBD2. This CDR3 has 16 amino acids. V lost 1 base, J lost 15 bases, and 17 bases stayed unmatched. In germline, CDR1 is SEHNR, CDR2 FQNEAQ (reference sequence). CDR3 protein: CASSLGAGGPISETFF. CDR3 nucleotide sequence: TGTGCCAGCAGCTTAGGGGCGGGGGGCCCTATTTCCGAGACGTTCTTC.

The chain has TRBV2 and TRBJ2-3; 10 bases are a match to TRBD2. V lost 10 bases to trimming and J lost 0 bases; unmatched junction nucleotides: 7. The CDR3 runs to 15 residues. The germline V gene has CDR1 SNHLY and CDR2 FYNNEI. In DNA form, the CDR3 reads TGTGCCACCGCCGGGACTAGCGAAAGCACAGATACGCAGTATTTT. Encoded protein: CATAGTSESTDTQYF.